This section outlines one T cell receptor beta chain sequence together with its context. It lacks a known antigen. No much larger clonotype is one base removed from it; base qualities were not supplied. The library was prepared using the immunoSEQ multiplex PCR assay. The table was pulled from immuneACCESS by TCRdb, which kept in-frame rearrangements only. Such tables lose some clones; where checked, under half of the loss comes from unresolved V genes, and the rest has no known cause. The sample table shows 57,000 or so clones, and around 90% are seen once. The top ten clones comprise about 6.5% of the sample. This entry comes from a study of control samples from healthy donors and cancer patients (dated by TCRdb to 2020 to 2021). The germline V gene sets CDR1 to MDHEN and CDR2 to SYDVKM. V is cut by 2 bases and J by 5 bases, and the space between the germline ends is 10 bases. The CDR3 measures 14 amino acids from cysteine to phenylalanine. Only the CDR3 DNA stays, 42 bases, in frame from base 1.

The receptor comes from a man aged 60 to 69 with colorectal cancer. The rearrangement joined TRBV28 to TRBJ2-1; confidence is insufficient to name the D gene. Sequenced sample: PBMCs. At the DNA level, the sequence is TGTGCCAGCAGTTTAGAGGTCTTGAACAATGAGCAGTTCTTC. This encodes CASSLEVLNNEQFF.